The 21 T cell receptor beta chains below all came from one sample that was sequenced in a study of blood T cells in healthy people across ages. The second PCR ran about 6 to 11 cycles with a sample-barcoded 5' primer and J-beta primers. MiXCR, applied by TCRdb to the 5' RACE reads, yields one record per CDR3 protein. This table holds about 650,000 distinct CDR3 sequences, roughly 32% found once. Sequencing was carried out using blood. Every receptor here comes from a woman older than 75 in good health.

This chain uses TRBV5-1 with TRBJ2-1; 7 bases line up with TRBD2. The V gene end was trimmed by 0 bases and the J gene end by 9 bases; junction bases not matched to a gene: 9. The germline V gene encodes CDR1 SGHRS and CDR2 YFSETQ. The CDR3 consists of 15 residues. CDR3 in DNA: TGCGCCAGCAGCTTGGGCGAGGGACTACCCCGTGAGCAGTTCTTC. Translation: CASSLGEGLPREQFF.

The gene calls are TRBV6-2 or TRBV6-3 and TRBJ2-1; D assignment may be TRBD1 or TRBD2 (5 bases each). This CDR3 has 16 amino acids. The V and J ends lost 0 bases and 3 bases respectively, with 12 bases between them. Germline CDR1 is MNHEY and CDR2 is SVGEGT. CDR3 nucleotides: TGTGCCAGCAGTTACTCCGTGGGGACCCTCTACAATGAGCAGTTCTTC. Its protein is CASSYSVGTLYNEQFF.

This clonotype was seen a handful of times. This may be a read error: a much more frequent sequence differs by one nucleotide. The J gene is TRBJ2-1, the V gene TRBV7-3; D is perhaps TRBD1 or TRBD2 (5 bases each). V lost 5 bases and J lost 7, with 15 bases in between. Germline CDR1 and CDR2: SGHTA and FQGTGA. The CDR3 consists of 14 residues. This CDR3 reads CASSPGARFNEQFF. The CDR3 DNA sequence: TGTGCCAGCAGCCCCGGGGCTCGCTTTAATGAGCAGTTCTTC.

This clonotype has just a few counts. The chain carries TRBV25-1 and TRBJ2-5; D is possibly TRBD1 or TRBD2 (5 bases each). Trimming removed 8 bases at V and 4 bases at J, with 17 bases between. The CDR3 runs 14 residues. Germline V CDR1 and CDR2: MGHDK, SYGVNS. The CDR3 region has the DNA TGTGCCAGCGGTGGACCTGGGGGATTAGAGACCCAGTACTTC. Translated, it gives CASGGPGGLETQYF. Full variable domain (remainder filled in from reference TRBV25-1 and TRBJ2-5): EADIYQTPRYLVIGTGKKITLECSQTMGHDKMYWYQQDPGMELHLIHYSYGVNSTEKGDLSSESTVSRIRTEHFPLTLESARPSHTSQYLCASGGPGGLETQYFGPGTRLLVL.

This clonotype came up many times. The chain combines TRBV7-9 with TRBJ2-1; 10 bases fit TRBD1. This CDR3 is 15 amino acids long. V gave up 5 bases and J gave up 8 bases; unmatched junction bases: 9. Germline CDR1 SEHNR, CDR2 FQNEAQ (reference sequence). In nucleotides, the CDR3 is TGTGCCAGCAGCCCGGGACAGGGGTACTGGGATGAGCAGTTCTTC. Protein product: CASSPGQGYWDEQFF. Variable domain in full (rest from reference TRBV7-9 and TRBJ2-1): DTGVSQNPRHKITKRGQNVTFRCDPISEHNRLYWYRQTLGQGPEFLTYFQNEAQLEKSRLLSDRFSAERPKGSFSTLEIQRTEQGDSAMYLCASSPGQGYWDEQFFGPGTRLTVL.

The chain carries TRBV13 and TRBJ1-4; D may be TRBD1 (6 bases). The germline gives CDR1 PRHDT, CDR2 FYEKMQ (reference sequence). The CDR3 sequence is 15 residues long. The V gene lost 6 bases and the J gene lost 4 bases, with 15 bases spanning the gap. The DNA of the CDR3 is TGTGCCAGCAGGAGCGGCAGGGGTTTTAATGAAAAACTGTTTTTT. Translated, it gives CASRSGRGFNEKLFF. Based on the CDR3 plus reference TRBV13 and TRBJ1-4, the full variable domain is AAGVIQSPRHLIKEKRETATLKCYPIPRHDTVYWYQQGPGQDPQFLISFYEKMQSDKGSIPDRFSAQQFSDYHSELNMSSLELGDSALYFCASRSGRGFNEKLFFGSGTQLSVL.

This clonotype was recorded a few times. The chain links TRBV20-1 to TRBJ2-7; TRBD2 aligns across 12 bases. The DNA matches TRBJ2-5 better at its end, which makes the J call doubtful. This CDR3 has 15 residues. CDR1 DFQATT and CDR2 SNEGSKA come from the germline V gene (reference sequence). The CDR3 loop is CSAIGLAGNRETQYF. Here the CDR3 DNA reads TGCAGTGCCATCGGACTAGCGGGGAATCGAGAGACCCAGTACTTC.

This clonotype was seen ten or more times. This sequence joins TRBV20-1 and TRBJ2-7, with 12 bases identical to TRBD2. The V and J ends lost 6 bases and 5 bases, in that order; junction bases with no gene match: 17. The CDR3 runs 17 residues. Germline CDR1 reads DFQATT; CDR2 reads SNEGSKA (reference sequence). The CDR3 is CSATGLAGAPKEDEQYF. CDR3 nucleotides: TGCAGTGCCACGGGACTAGCGGGCGCCCCAAAAGAGGACGAGCAGTACTTC.

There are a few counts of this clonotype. The CDR3 reads CASSPRGTYTDTQYF. The CDR3, as DNA: TGTGCCAGCTCACCACGGGGGACCTACACAGATACGCAGTATTTT. V usage is TRBV18 and J usage is TRBJ2-3, with D perhaps TRBD1 or TRBD2 (5 bases each). Germline CDR1 KGHSH, CDR2 LQKENI. This CDR3 contains 15 residues. Deletions cut 1 base from V and 2 bases from J, with 10 bases between.

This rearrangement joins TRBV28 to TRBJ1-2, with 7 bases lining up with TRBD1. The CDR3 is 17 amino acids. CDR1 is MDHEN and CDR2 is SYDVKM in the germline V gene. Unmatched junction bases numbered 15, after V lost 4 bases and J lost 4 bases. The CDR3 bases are TGTGCCAGCAGTTCATCCGGGACAGCTTTATTTAGCTATGGCTACACCTTC. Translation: CASSSSGTALFSYGYTF.

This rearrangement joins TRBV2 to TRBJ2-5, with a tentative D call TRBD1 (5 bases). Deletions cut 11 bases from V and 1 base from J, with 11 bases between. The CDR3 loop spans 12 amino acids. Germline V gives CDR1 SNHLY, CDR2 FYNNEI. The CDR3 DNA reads TGTGCCTTTACAGGATTCCAAGAGACCCAGTACTTC. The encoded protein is CAFTGFQETQYF. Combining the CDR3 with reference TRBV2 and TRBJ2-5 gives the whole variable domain EPEVTQTPSHQVTQMGQEVILRCVPISNHLYFYWYRQILGQKVEFLVSFYNNEISEKSEIFDDQFSVERPDGSNFTLKIRSTKLEDSAMYFCAFTGFQETQYFGPGTRLLVL.

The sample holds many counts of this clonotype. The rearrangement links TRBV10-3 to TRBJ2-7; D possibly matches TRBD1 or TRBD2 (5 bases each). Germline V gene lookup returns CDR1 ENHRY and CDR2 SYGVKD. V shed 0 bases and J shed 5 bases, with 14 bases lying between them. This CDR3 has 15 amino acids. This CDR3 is CAISESGPRGHEQYF. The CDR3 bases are TGTGCCATCAGTGAGTCGGGACCACGGGGCCACGAGCAGTACTTC.

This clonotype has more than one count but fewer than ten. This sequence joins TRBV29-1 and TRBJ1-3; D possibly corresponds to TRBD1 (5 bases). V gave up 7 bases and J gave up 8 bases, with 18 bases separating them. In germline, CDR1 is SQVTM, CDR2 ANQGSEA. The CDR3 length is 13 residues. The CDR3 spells CSARAPGWDTIYF. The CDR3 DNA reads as TGCAGCGCCAGGGCCCCGGGCTGGGACACCATATATTTT.

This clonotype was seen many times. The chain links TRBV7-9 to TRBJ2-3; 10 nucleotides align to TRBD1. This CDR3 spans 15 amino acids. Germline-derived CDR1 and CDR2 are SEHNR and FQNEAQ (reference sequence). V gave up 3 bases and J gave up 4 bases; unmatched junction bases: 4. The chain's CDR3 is CASSFLTGGADTQYF. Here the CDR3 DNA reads TGTGCCAGCAGCTTCTTGACAGGGGGCGCAGATACGCAGTATTTT.

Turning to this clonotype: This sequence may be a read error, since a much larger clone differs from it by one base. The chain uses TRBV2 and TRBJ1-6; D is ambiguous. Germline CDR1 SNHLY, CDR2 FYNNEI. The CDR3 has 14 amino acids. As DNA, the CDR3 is TGTGCCGGCAGTGAGGCTCGGATTAATTCACCCCTCCACTTT. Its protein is CAGSEARINSPLHF.

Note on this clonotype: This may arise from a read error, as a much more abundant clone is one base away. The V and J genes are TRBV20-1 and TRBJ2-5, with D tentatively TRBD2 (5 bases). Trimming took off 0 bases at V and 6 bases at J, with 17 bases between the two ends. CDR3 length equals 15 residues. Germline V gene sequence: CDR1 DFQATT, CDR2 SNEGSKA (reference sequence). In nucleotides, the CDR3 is TGCAGTGCTAGAGATACGGTAGGGCCGGGGAAGACCCAGTACTTC. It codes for CSARDTVGPGKTQYF.

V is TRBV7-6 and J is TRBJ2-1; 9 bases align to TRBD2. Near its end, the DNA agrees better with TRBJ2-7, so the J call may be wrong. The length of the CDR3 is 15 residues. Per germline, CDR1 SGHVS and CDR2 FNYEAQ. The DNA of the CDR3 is TGTGCCAGCAGCTTAGTGACTAGCGGCGACAATGAGCAGTACTTC. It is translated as CASSLVTSGDNEQYF.

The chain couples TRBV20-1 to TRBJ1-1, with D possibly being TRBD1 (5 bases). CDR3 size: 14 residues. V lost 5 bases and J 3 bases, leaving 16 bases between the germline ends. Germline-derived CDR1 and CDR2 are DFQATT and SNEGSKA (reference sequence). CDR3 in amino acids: CSALGVARDTEAFF. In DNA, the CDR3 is TGCAGTGCTCTGGGGGTAGCCAGGGACACTGAAGCTTTCTTT.

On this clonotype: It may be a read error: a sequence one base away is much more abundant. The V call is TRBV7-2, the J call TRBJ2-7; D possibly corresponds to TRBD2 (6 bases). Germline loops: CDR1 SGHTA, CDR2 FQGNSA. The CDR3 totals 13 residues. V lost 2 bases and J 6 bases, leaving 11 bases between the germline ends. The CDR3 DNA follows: TGTGCCAGCAGCTTATTTTGGGGAGGCGAGCAGTACTTC. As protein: CASSLFWGGEQYF.

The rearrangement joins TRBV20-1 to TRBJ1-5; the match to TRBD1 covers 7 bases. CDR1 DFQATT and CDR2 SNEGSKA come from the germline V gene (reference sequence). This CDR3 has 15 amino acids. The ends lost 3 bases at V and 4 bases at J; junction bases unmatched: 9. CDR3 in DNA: TGCAGTGCTAGGTTGACAGGGCCCGAAAATCAGCCCCAGCATTTT. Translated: CSARLTGPENQPQHF.

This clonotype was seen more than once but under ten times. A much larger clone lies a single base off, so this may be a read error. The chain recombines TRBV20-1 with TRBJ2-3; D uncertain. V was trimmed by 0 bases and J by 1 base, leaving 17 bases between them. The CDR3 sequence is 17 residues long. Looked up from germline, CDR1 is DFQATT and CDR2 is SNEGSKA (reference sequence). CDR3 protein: CSARDSRRPRRTDTQYF. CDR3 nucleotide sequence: TGCAGTGCTAGAGATTCCCGACGTCCGCGGCGCACAGATACGCAGTATTTT.